The TCR beta chain described here comes from a study of metastatic and nonmetastatic thyroid tumors. Study-wide context: Repertoires of blood and of tissue (tumor or nodule) from malignant and benign thyroid patients were compared.

Thyroid surgery was performed in patients who had received no treatment beforehand. In this sample, this clone turned up many times. Its target is unknown. As handled by the study authors: What underpinned the distant-metastasis classifier for papillary thyroid cancer was the set of CDR3 differences across clinicopathological groups. From the PCR reads, TCRdb re-called clones with MiXCR. The V and J calls come from TCRdb's annotation, not from the publication. The data hold 27,000 or so clones, with about 15% observed a single time. Study observations and caveats: Within blood and tumor, benign nodules reportedly had significantly lower TCR beta diversity than malignant thyroid tumors did.

Sequenced input: blood. The TCR was taken from a male donor with papillary thyroid cancer or a benign thyroid nodule (not recorded which). Some clones in this sample may be carry-over from other donors' samples.

The CDR3 region is CASGGGGDFNEQFF. The CDR3 region has the DNA TGTGCCAGCGGGGGCGGGGGGGATTTCAATGAGCAGTTCTTC. The V gene is TRBV2, the J gene TRBJ2-1; 9 nucleotides align to TRBD2. Germline CDR1 SNHLY, CDR2 FYNNEI. The CDR3 length is 14 residues. Unmatched junction bases numbered 8, after V lost 8 bases and J lost 6 bases.